Shown below are 21 T cell receptor beta chains from a single sample sequenced in a study of shared clonotypes between healthy human individuals. TCRdb's copy holds only in-frame clones and misses some; the assay was immunoSEQ multiplex PCR. Of some 500,000 clones in the sample, about 74% were seen once. The sequencing input was PBMCs. These receptors originate from a middle-aged woman in good health. Some clones in this sample may be carry-over from other donors' samples.

The chain employs TRBV6-5 and TRBJ2-7; 9 nucleotides line up with TRBD2. This CDR3 has 14 residues. J was trimmed by 2 bases and V by 6 bases; bases with no gene match: 5. Germline V gene lookup returns CDR1 MNHEY and CDR2 SVGAGI. As DNA, the CDR3 is TGTGCCAGCAGGGAGCGGGAGGTTCCCTACGAGCAGTACTTC. This codes for CASREREVPYEQYF.

This chain connects TRBV5-6 to TRBJ2-7; D not certain. V was pared by 0 bases and J by 11 bases, with 15 bases between. This CDR3 contains 13 residues. CDR1 SGHDT and CDR2 YYEEEE come from the germline V gene. DNA of the CDR3: TGTGCCAGCAGCTTGGATGTGACACCCGCGGAGTACTTC. Encoded protein: CASSLDVTPAEYF.

The J gene is TRBJ2-5, the V gene TRBV4-2, with D maybe TRBD2 (6 bases). Germline CDR1 reads LGHNA; CDR2 reads YNFKEQ. The CDR3 runs 15 residues. Trimming shortened V by 3 bases and J by 5 bases, and 16 bases separated the two germline ends. DNA of the CDR3: TGTGCCAGCAGCCACCTACCCGGGGGTGGGGAGACCCAGTACTTC. Its translation is CASSHLPGGGETQYF.

This clone has ten or more counts. This rearrangement joins TRBV14 to TRBJ1-2; D perhaps matches TRBD1 (6 bases). CDR1 and CDR2 (germline): SGHDN, FVKESK. This CDR3 contains 14 residues. Between the trimmed V and J ends, which lost 0 bases and 4 bases, there was a span of 9 bases. CDR3 nucleotides: TGTGCCAGCAGCCAAGAGGGACAAATCTATGGCTACACCTTC. It specifies CASSQEGQIYGYTF.

This chain joins TRBV30 and TRBJ2-7; 8 bases line up with TRBD2. The germline V gene has CDR1 GTSNPN and CDR2 SVGIG (reference sequence). The trim removed 0 bases at V and 10 bases at J, leaving 5 bases unmatched. The CDR3 is 12 amino acids. Written as DNA, the CDR3 is TGTGCCTGGAGTGTACGGGGGGGGCCCCAGTACTTC. Protein sequence: CAWSVRGGPQYF.

The V call is TRBV7-9, the J call TRBJ2-7; the D is unclear. Germline lookup yields CDR1 SEHNR and CDR2 FQNEAQ (reference sequence). This CDR3 has 12 residues. V lost 3 bases and J lost 6, with 9 bases in between. The CDR3 sequence is CASSLGSPEQYF. The CDR3 region has the DNA TGTGCCAGCAGCTTGGGCAGCCCCGAGCAGTACTTC.

On this clone: A far larger clone is only one base removed, so a read error is likely. The rearrangement uses TRBV4-2 and TRBJ2-1; a weak D match, TRBD2 (6 bases). V was shortened by 2 bases and J by 6 bases, with 11 bases between the two germline ends. From germline, CDR1 is LGHNA and CDR2 YNFKEQ. The CDR3 is 14 amino acids. For the CDR3, the DNA is TGTGCCAGCAGCCAACCAGGGACTGCCAATGAGCAGTTCTTC. Translated, it gives CASSQPGTANEQFF.

This clone was recorded once. This sequence joins TRBV30 and TRBJ1-5; D is undetermined. The CDR3 totals 14 residues. V lost 1 base and J lost 0, with 7 bases in between. CDR1 and CDR2 from the germline V gene are GTSNPN and SVGIG (reference sequence). CDR3 residues: CAWSGLNSNQPQHF. The CDR3 nucleotides are TGTGCCTGGAGTGGGCTAAATAGCAATCAGCCCCAGCATTTT.

The rearrangement links TRBV6-1 to TRBJ2-5; D unclear. Trimming pared 2 bases from V and 4 bases from J, leaving 23 bases between. CDR1 MNHNS and CDR2 SASEGT come from the germline V gene. This CDR3 has 18 residues. CDR3: CASSERAAEVGSRETQYF. The CDR3 DNA is TGTGCCAGCAGTGAACGGGCGGCAGAGGTAGGATCAAGAGAGACCCAGTACTTC.

This clone was detected once. The genes are TRBV5-1 and TRBJ2-3, with 7 bases fitting TRBD1. The V segment lost 3 bases and the J segment 4 bases; nucleotides outside the gene matches: 14. This CDR3 is built from 17 residues. Germline V lookup: CDR1 SGHRS, CDR2 YFSETQ. In nucleotides, the CDR3 is TGCGCCAGCAGCTATGGATTGCATACAGGGGCTCCAGATACGCAGTATTTT. Its translation: CASSYGLHTGAPDTQYF.

The chain links TRBV18 to TRBJ2-3, with 10 bases lining up with TRBD1. The V and J ends lost 2 bases and 4 bases, in that order; junction bases with no gene match: 6. Germline loops: CDR1 KGHSH, CDR2 LQKENI. There are 16 residues in the CDR3. The CDR3 DNA sequence: TGTGCCAGCTCACCAAGACAGGGGGCGCTTTCAGATACGCAGTATTTT. Its protein is CASSPRQGALSDTQYF.

V is TRBV5-6 and J is TRBJ2-1, with TRBD2 matching 10 bases. The CDR3 is 17 residues long. Germline values: CDR1 SGHDT, CDR2 YYEEEE. V gave up 4 bases and J gave up 4 bases; unmatched junction bases: 11. Here the CDR3 reads CASSTLPPGLAYNEQFF. As DNA, the CDR3 is TGTGCCAGCAGCACTTTACCGCCGGGACTAGCGTACAATGAGCAGTTCTTC. The entire variable domain, with the rest obtained from reference TRBV5-6 and TRBJ2-1, is as follows: DAGVTQSPTHLIKTRGQQVTLRCSPKSGHDTVSWYQQALGQGPQFIFQYYEEEERQRGNFPDRFSGHQFPNYSSELNVNALLLGDSALYLCASSTLPPGLAYNEQFFGPGTRLTVL.

This clone was observed a single time. The rearrangement links TRBV28 to TRBJ2-7; TRBD1 agrees at 7 bases. Germline CDR1 and CDR2: MDHEN and SYDVKM. The CDR3 is 16 amino acids. With 5 bases clipped from V and 2 bases from J, the junction kept 12 bases outside the gene matches. CDR3 nucleotides: TGTGCCAGCAGTCCCCCGGGACAGCGAACGGCCTACGAGCAGTACTTC. Protein product: CASSPPGQRTAYEQYF.

This chain joins TRBV28 and TRBJ2-7, with 7 bases lining up with TRBD2. The CDR3 consists of 14 residues. Per germline, CDR1 MDHEN and CDR2 SYDVKM. V lost 5 bases and J lost 5; bases outside the gene matches: 9. The CDR3 reads CASSRGGSLHEQYF. CDR3 nucleotides: TGTGCCAGCAGTAGAGGCGGGAGCCTCCACGAGCAGTACTTC.

The rearrangement links TRBV9 to TRBJ2-5, with 9 bases fitting TRBD2. This CDR3 contains 16 residues. CDR1 is SGDLS and CDR2 is YYNGEE in the germline V gene. Losses at the gene ends were 1 base for V and 5 bases for J; bases not matched to a gene: 9. The CDR3 spells CASSVRSSGRHETQYF. The CDR3 nucleotides read TGTGCCAGCAGCGTACGTTCCAGCGGGAGGCACGAGACCCAGTACTTC.

J is TRBJ1-2 and V is TRBV25-1, with unresolved D. Germline V gene lookup returns CDR1 MGHDK and CDR2 SYGVNS. V shed 0 bases and J shed 2 bases, with 7 bases lying between them. This CDR3 has 14 amino acids. The CDR3 region is CASSEYRLNYGYTF. The CDR3 nucleotides are TGTGCCAGCAGTGAATATAGACTGAACTATGGCTACACCTTC.

Regarding this clone: The junction differs from germline at one of its ends, possibly a read error. The chain combines TRBV7-9 with TRBJ1-5; the D is unclear. The CDR3 totals 13 residues. CDR1 is SEHNR and CDR2 is FQNEAQ in the germline V gene (reference sequence). CDR3 nucleotide sequence: TGTGCCAGAAGCTTGGCGCAAAATCAGCCCCAGCATTTT. Translation: CARSLAQNQPQHF.

J is TRBJ2-1 and V is TRBV4-3; tentatively, D is TRBD1 (5 bases). This CDR3 has 14 amino acids. Germline lookup yields CDR1 LGHNA and CDR2 YSLEER. V was pared by 4 bases and J by 10 bases, with 17 bases between. In nucleotides, the CDR3 is TGCGCCAGCAGCCCTTCAGGGTCCGGTGGGGAGCAGTTCTTC. As protein: CASSPSGSGGEQFF.

This clone was seen repeatedly, ten times or more. V is TRBV7-2 and J is TRBJ2-7; D is uncertain. Trimming pared 0 bases from V and 4 bases from J, leaving 16 bases between. Germline assignment: CDR1 SGHTA and CDR2 FQGNSA. This CDR3 region has 16 residues. In DNA, the CDR3 is TGTGCCAGCAGCTTAGCATGGAGCTCTTTGGTTTACGAGCAGTACTTC. This encodes CASSLAWSSLVYEQYF. The full variable domain, with the rest looked up from reference TRBV7-2 and TRBJ2-7, is GAGVSQSPSNKVTEKGKDVELRCDPISGHTALYWYRQSLGQGLEFLIYFQGNSAPDKSGLPSDRFSAERTGGSVSTLTIQRTQQEDSAVYLCASSLAWSSLVYEQYFGPGTRLTVT.

The rearrangement links TRBV15 to TRBJ2-2; 8 bases are shared with TRBD2. With V trimmed by 0 bases and J by 6 bases, 0 bases remained unmatched. Per the germline V gene, CDR1 is LNHNV and CDR2 is YYDKDF (reference sequence). The CDR3 is 14 residues long. CDR3 sequence reads: CATSRELAAGELFF. The CDR3 DNA sequence: TGTGCCACCAGCAGAGAACTAGCGGCCGGGGAGCTGTTTTTT.

Written as DNA, the CDR3 is TGCGCCAGACCGGGACGGGAGTTCTTC. As protein: CARPGREFF. This rearrangement joins TRBV23-1 to TRBJ2-1; possibly TRBD1 or TRBD2 for D (5 bases each). TRBV23-1 is identified as an open reading frame with a role that is uncertain. The CDR3 length is 9 residues. The V gene lost 9 bases and the J gene lost 14 bases, with 11 bases spanning the gap.